The sequence of this TCR beta chain was determined in a study of T cell repertoires in cytomegalovirus infection. A few counts support this clonotype. Its antigen is still unknown. TCRdb processed the reads anew with MiXCR; each CDR3 protein has one entry. The sample holds about 830,000 distinct CDR3 sequences; 30% to 35% are singletons and the top ten take around 12%. V was shortened by 4 bases and J by 14 bases, with 14 bases between the two germline ends. CDR1 is SGHAT, CDR2 FQNNGV, per germline. This CDR3 comprises 12 residues. Here the sequenced sample was cultured CD8+ T cells from PBMCs, taken from culture after CMV antigen stimulation. The gene calls are TRBV11-2 and TRBJ1-4; D is unresolved. The sequence was collected from a human donor in good health (CMV status not recorded). Some clones in this sample may be carry-over from other donors' samples. The CDR3 sequence is CASSSSLDRLFF. The CDR3 nucleotides read TGTGCCAGCAGCTCGAGTCTAGATCGGCTGTTTTTT.